The 8 T cell receptor beta chains reported below all come from one sample, sequenced in a study of regulatory T cells in long-lasting Graves disease (dated by TCRdb to the early 2020s). The library was made by multiplex PCR. The listed sequencing device is Illumina HiSeq 4000. CDR3 regions were amplified by Arm-PCR with iRepertoire HTBI primers to construct TCR beta libraries. TCRdb applied fastp at Q25 and MiXCR to the public reads, then kept only in-frame beta chains. CDR3 protein sequences are deduplicated, and each keeps its most common genes and DNA. The sample has around 470,000 distinct CDR3 sequences on record, roughly 15% of them singletons. Under 20% of the sample comes from the top ten. What the time point label conveys for this sample: newly diagnosed GD, antithyroid drugs for less than 3 months. For both TCR sequencing and RNA sequencing, RNA was extracted from PBMCs in TRIzol. Separately, the same data were catalogued under a study of T cells in Graves' hyperthyroidism and ophthalmopathy.

Sequenced material: peripheral blood mononuclear cells (PBMCs), taken at new diagnosis, from a patient treated with antithyroid drugs. These receptor sequences come from a woman aged 50 to 60 with Graves disease. Donor details come from another sample of the same person, matched by shared clones.

In this sample, this clonotype turned up many times. The rearrangement uses TRBV7-7 and TRBJ2-1, with D perhaps TRBD2 (7 bases). The length of the CDR3 is 15 residues. Germline CDR1 reads SSHAT; CDR2 reads FNYEAQ (reference sequence). The V gene lost 2 bases and the J gene lost 9 bases, with 17 bases spanning the gap. The CDR3 region is CASSLQPTGGSEQFF. The CDR3 region has the DNA TGTGCCAGCAGCTTACAACCGACGGGGGGCAGTGAGCAGTTCTTC.

This clonotype was recorded at least ten times. The rearrangement joins TRBV11-3 to TRBJ2-2; 8 bases align to TRBD1. The germline CDR1 and CDR2 sequences are SGHNT and YENEEA. The V and J ends lost 5 bases and 4 bases, in that order; junction bases with no gene match: 9. The CDR3 runs 16 residues. The CDR3 region has the DNA TGTGCCAGCAGCGACCCGACAGGGGCGAGCACCGGGGAGCTGTTTTTT. Translated: CASSDPTGASTGELFF. Full variable domain (outside the CDR3, taken from reference TRBV11-3 and TRBJ2-2): EAGVVQSPRYKIIEKKQPVAFWCNPISGHNTLYWYLQNLGQGPELLIRYENEEAVDDSQLPKDRFSAERLKGVDSTLKIQPAELGDSAVYLCASSDPTGASTGELFFGEGSRLTVL.

This clonotype was detected ten times or more. The chain carries TRBV19 and TRBJ2-1, with 12 bases fitting TRBD2. Germline CDR1 is LNHDA and CDR2 is SQIVND (reference sequence). Trimming cost V 5 bases and J 4 bases; bases outside gene matches: 6. The CDR3 length is 16 residues. The CDR3 bases are TGTGCCAGTAGTGTCGGACTAGCGGGAATTTACAATGAGCAGTTCTTC. Amino acid sequence: CASSVGLAGIYNEQFF.

This clonotype has a handful of counts. This sequence joins TRBV7-2 and TRBJ2-3; D call uncertain. The CDR3 is 13 residues long. V was clipped by 5 bases and J by 4 bases, with 10 bases between them. Per the germline V gene, CDR1 is SGHTA and CDR2 is FQGNSA. The CDR3 here is CASSAQVSDTQYF. The CDR3 bases are TGTGCCAGCAGCGCACAAGTTTCAGATACGCAGTATTTT.

This sequence joins TRBV4-1 and TRBJ2-7; 13 bases match TRBD2. Germline CDR1 is MGHRA and CDR2 is YSYEKL. The length of the CDR3 is 19 residues. V lost 3 bases to trimming and J lost 4 bases; unmatched junction nucleotides: 15. The CDR3 is CASSHAGLAGVRISYEQYF. In nucleotides, the CDR3 is TGCGCCAGCAGCCATGCCGGACTAGCGGGAGTGCGAATTTCTTACGAGCAGTACTTC.

In its sample, this clonotype was seen many times. For the CDR3, the DNA is TGCAGCGTCCGGGAGGGACCCGGGACTAGCGGATTCCAGAGAGAGACCCAGTACTTC. It yields the protein CSVREGPGTSGFQRETQYF. This chain connects TRBV29-1 to TRBJ2-5, with 11 bases fitting TRBD2. CDR1 and CDR2 (germline): SQVTM, ANQGSEA. This CDR3 comprises 19 residues. With V trimmed by 6 bases and J by 4 bases, 22 bases remained unmatched. The whole variable domain, remainder taken from reference TRBV29-1 and TRBJ2-5, is SAVISQKPSRDICQRGTSLTIQCQVDSQVTMMFWYRQQPGQSLTLIATANQGSEATYESGFVIDKFPISRPNLTFSTLTVSNMSPEDSSIYLCSVREGPGTSGFQRETQYFGPGTRLLVL.

This clonotype has a count of ten or more. The chain joins TRBV28 to TRBJ2-1; a weak D match, TRBD1 (5 bases). V lost 6 bases, J lost 0 bases, and 12 bases lay in between. The CDR3 is 15 amino acids. Germline V lookup: CDR1 MDHEN, CDR2 SYDVKM. CDR3 nucleotides: TGTGCCAGCAGCTTTCAGGGAAGCTCCTACAATGAGCAGTTCTTC. This encodes CASSFQGSSYNEQFF.

This chain joins TRBV28 and TRBJ2-7; unclear D gene. This CDR3 is 15 amino acids long. Germline V gene lookup returns CDR1 MDHEN and CDR2 SYDVKM. V lost 4 bases to trimming and J lost 6 bases, with 19 bases between them. The CDR3, as DNA: TGTGCCAGCAGTTCCCCTTCGTTCCGGTCGGGCGAGCAGTACTTC. Protein product: CASSSPSFRSGEQYF.